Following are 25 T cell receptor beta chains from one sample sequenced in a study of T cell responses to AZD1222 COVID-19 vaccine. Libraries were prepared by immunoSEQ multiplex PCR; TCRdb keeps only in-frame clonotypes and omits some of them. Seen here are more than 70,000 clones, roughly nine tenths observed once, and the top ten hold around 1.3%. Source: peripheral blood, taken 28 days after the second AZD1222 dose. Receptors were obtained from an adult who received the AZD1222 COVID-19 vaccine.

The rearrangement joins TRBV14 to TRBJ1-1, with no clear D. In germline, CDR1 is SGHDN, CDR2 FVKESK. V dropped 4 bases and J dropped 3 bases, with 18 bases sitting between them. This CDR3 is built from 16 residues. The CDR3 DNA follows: TGTGCCAGCAGCCCGCATATAGGTCGAGGAGACACTGAAGCTTTCTTT. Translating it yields CASSPHIGRGDTEAFF.

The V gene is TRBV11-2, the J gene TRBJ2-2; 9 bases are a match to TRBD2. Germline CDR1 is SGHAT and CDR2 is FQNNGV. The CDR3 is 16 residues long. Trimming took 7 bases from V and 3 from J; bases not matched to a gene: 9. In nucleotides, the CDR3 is TGTGCCAGCACCAGAGGACTAGCGCCTGACACCGGGGAGCTGTTTTTT. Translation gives CASTRGLAPDTGELFF.

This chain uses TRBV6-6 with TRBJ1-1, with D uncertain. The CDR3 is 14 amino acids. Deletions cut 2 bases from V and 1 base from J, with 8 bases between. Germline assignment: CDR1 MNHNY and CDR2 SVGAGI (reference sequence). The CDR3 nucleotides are TGTGCCAGCAGTTACAGCGGGGAGAACACTGAAGCTTTCTTT. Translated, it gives CASSYSGENTEAFF.

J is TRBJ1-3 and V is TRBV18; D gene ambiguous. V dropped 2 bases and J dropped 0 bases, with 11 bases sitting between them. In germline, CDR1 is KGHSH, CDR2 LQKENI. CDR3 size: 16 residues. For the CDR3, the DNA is TGTGCCAGCTCACCAAGTGAGTTCCTCTCTGGAAACACCATATATTTT. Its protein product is CASSPSEFLSGNTIYF.

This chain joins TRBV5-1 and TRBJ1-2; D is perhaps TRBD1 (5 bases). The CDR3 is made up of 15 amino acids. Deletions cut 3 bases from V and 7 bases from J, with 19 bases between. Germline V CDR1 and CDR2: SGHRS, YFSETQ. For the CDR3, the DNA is TGCGCCAGCAGCTCCCCCGACGGGGGACTCGGTGGCTACACCTTC. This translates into CASSSPDGGLGGYTF.

The CDR3 sequence: CASSLDRGYGYTF. The CDR3 DNA reads TGTGCCAGCAGCTTGGACAGGGGATATGGCTACACCTTC. The chain joins TRBV5-5 to TRBJ1-2; 7 bases map to TRBD1. This CDR3 has 13 amino acids. Trimming cost V 0 bases and J 5 bases; bases outside gene matches: 1. The V gene's germline CDR1 is SGHKS and CDR2 YYEKEE (reference sequence). Together with reference TRBV5-5 and TRBJ1-2, the CDR3 gives the full variable domain: DAGVTQSPTHLIKTRGQQVTLRCSPISGHKSVSWYQQVLGQGPQFIFQYYEKEERGRGNFPDRFSARQFPNYSSELNVNALLLGDSALYLCASSLDRGYGYTFGSGTRLTVV.

The CDR3 bases are TGTGCCAGCAGCCCTGATGGGAATGGAAACACCATATATTTT. This gives the protein CASSPDGNGNTIYF. The rearrangement uses TRBV5-8 and TRBJ1-3; the D is unclear. Trimming took off 4 bases at V and 3 bases at J, with 11 bases between the two ends. The CDR3 loop spans 14 amino acids. Germline V lookup: CDR1 SGHTS, CDR2 YDEGEE.

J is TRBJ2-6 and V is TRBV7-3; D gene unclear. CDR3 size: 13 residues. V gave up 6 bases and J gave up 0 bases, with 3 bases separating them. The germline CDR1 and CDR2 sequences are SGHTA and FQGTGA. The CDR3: CASRNSGANVLTF. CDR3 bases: TGTGCCAGCAGGAACTCTGGGGCCAACGTCCTGACTTTC.

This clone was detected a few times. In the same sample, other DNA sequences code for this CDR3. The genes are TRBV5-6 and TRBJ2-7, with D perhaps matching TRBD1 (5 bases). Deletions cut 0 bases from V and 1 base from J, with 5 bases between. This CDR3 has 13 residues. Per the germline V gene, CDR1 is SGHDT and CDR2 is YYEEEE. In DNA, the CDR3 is TGTGCCAGCAGCTTGGGACAGTCCTACGAGCAGTACTTC. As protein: CASSLGQSYEQYF.

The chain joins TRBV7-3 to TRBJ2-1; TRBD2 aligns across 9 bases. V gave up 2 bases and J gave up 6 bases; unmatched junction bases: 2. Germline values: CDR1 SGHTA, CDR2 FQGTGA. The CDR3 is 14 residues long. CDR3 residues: CASSLAGGRNEQFF. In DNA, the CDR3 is TGTGCCAGCAGCTTAGCGGGAGGGCGCAATGAGCAGTTCTTC.

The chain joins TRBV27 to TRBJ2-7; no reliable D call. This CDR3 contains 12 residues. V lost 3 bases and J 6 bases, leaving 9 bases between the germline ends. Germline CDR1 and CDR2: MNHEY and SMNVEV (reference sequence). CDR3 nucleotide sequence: TGTGCCAGCAGTTTGGGATCCGGCGAGCAGTACTTC. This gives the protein CASSLGSGEQYF.

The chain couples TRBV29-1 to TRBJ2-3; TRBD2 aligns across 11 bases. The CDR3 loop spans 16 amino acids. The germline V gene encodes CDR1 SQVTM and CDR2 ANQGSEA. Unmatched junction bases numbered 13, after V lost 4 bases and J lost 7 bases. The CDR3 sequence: CSVVPSLAGDLNTQYF. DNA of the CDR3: TGCAGCGTTGTCCCCTCACTAGCGGGAGATTTAAATACGCAGTATTTT.

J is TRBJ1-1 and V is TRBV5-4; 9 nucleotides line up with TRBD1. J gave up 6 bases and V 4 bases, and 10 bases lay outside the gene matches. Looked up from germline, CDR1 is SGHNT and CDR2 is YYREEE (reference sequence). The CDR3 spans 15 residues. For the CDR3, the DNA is TGTGCCAGCAGCCCCGGGACAGGGTACGTCTCTGAAGCTTTCTTT. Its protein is CASSPGTGYVSEAFF. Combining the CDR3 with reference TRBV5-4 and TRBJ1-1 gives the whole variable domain ETGVTQSPTHLIKTRGQQVTLRCSSQSGHNTVSWYQQALGQGPQFIFQYYREEENGRGNFPPRFSGLQFPNYSSELNVNALELDDSALYLCASSPGTGYVSEAFFGQGTRLTVV.

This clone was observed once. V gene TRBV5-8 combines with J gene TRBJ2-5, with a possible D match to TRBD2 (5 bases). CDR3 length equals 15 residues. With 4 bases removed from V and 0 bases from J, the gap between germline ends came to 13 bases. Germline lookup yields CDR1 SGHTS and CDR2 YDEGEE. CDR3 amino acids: CASSPGSGYQETQYF. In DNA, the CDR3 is TGTGCCAGCAGCCCAGGTTCGGGGTACCAAGAGACCCAGTACTTC.

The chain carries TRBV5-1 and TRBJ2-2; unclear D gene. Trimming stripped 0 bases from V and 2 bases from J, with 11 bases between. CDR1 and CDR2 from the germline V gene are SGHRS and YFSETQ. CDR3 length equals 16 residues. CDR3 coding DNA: TGCGCCAGCAGCTTGGCCAGACTTACAAACACCGGGGAGCTGTTTTTT. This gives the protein CASSLARLTNTGELFF. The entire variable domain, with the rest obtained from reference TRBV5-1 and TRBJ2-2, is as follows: KAGVTQTPRYLIKTRGQQVTLSCSPISGHRSVSWYQQTPGQGLQFLFEYFSETQRNKGNFPGRFSGRQFSNSRSEMNVSTLELGDSALYLCASSLARLTNTGELFFGEGSRLTVL.

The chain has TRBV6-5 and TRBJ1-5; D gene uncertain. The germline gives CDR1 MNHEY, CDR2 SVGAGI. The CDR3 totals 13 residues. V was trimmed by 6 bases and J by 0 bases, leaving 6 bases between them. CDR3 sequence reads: CASRVDSNQPQHF. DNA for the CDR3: TGTGCCAGCAGGGTAGATAGCAATCAGCCCCAGCATTTT.

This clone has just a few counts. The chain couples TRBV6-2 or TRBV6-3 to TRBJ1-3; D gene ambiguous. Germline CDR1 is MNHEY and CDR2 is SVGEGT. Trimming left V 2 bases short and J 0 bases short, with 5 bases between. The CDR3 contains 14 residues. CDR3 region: CASSYPGSGNTIYF. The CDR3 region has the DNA TGTGCCAGCAGTTACCCCGGCTCTGGAAACACCATATATTTT.

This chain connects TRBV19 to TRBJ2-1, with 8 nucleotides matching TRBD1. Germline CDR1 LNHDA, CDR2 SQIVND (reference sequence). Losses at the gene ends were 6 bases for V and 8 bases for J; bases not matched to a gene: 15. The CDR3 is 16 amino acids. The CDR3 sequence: CASSILAVGQGDEQFF. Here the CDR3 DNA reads TGTGCCAGTAGCATCCTAGCAGTCGGACAGGGCGATGAGCAGTTCTTC.

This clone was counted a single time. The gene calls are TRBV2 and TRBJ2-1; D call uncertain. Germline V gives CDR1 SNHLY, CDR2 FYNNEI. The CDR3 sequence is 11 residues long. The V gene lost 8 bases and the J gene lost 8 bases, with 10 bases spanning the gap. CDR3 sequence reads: CASEIQDEQFF. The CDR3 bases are TGTGCCAGCGAGATACAAGATGAGCAGTTCTTC.

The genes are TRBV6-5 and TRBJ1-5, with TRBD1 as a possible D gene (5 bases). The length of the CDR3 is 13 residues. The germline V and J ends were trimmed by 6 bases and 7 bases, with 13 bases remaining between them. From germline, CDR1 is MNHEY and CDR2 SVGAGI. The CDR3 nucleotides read TGTGCCAGCAGCCATCCAGGGAACCAGCCCCAGCATTTT. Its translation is CASSHPGNQPQHF.

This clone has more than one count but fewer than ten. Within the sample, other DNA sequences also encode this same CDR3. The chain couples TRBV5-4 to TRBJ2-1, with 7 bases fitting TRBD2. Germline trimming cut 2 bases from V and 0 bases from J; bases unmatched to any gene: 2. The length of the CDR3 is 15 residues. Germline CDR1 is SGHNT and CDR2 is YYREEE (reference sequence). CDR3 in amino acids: CASSFGGSSYNEQFF. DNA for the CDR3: TGTGCCAGCAGCTTCGGGGGGAGCTCCTACAATGAGCAGTTCTTC. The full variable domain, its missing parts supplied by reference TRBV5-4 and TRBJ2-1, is ETGVTQSPTHLIKTRGQQVTLRCSSQSGHNTVSWYQQALGQGPQFIFQYYREEENGRGNFPPRFSGLQFPNYSSELNVNALELDDSALYLCASSFGGSSYNEQFFGPGTRLTVL.

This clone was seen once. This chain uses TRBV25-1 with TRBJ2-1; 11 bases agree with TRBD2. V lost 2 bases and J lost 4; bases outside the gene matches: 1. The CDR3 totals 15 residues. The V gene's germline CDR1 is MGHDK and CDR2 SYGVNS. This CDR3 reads CASSEGTSGYNEQFF. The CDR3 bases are TGTGCCAGCAGTGAAGGGACTAGCGGATACAATGAGCAGTTCTTC. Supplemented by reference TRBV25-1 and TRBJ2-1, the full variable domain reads EADIYQTPRYLVIGTGKKITLECSQTMGHDKMYWYQQDPGMELHLIHYSYGVNSTEKGDLSSESTVSRIRTEHFPLTLESARPSHTSQYLCASSEGTSGYNEQFFGPGTRLTVL.

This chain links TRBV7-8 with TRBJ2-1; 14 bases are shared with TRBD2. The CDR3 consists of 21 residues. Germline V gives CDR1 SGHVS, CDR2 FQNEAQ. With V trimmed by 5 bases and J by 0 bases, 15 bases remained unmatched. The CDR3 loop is CASSGQLGTSGSHGSYNEQFF. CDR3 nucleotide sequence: TGTGCCAGCAGCGGCCAGCTGGGGACTAGCGGGAGTCATGGCTCCTACAATGAGCAGTTCTTC.

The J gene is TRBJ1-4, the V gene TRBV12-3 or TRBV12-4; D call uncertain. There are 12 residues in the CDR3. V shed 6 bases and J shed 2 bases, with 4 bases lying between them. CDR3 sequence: CASRRTNEKLFF. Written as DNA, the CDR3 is TGTGCCAGCAGGCGTACTAATGAAAAACTGTTTTTT.

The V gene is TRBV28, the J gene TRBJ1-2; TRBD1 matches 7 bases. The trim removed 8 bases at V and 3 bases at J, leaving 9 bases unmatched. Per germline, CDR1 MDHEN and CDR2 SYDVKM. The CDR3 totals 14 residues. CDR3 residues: CASVRDRGYYGYTF. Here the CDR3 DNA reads TGTGCCAGCGTTCGGGACAGAGGGTACTATGGCTACACCTTC.